The sequence of this T cell receptor (beta chain) was determined in a study of blood T cell repertoires in COVID-19. Germline V gene lookup returns CDR1 GTSNPN and CDR2 SVGIG (reference sequence). V shed 8 bases and J 3 bases; nucleotides not matched to a gene: 5. The CDR3 covers 13 residues. Only in-frame clones appear in the TCRdb table, and some are missing; sequencing was by immunoSEQ multiplex PCR. The sample has around 150,000 clones, less than 90% seen once. The sequence was obtained from a man aged 30 to 45 with COVID-19, enrolled during active disease. The genes are TRBV30 and TRBJ2-3; TRBD2 matches 10 bases. The sequencing input was peripheral blood. The CDR3 sequence: CAGGTSETDTQYF. CDR3 DNA: TGTGCCGGGGGGACTAGCGAGACAGATACGCAGTATTTT.